This record covers a single T cell receptor (beta chain). MiXCR, run by TCRdb on the 5' RACE reads, gives a single entry per CDR3 protein. The data show over 30,000 distinct CDR3 sequences, more than 5% seen once. This record belongs to a study of early T cells in non-severe SARS-CoV-2 infection. Trimming stripped 1 base from V and 7 bases from J, with 17 bases between. Germline V CDR1 and CDR2: SGHRS, YFSETQ. The CDR3 loop spans 15 amino acids. The receptor comes from an adult who was a healthcare worker with PCR-confirmed SARS-CoV-2 infection or an uninfected control (not recorded which). The sample comprised whole blood. This chain uses TRBV5-1 with TRBJ2-5, with D possibly TRBD2 on 5 matching bases. The CDR3: CASSLSGNRLGTQYF. CDR3 DNA: TGCGCCAGCAGCTTGTCGGGGAACCGCCTAGGGACCCAGTACTTC.